The 19 T cell receptor beta chains below were found in one sample sequenced in a study of cytomegalovirus exposure and HLA in healthy donors. The PCR ran on 60 Vbeta and 13 Jbeta primers. Sequenced by immunoSEQ multiplex PCR; TCRdb stores in-frame clones only, minus some. This sample's clone table lists tens of thousands of clones. The specimen was PBMCs. The origin of the receptors is a man aged 45-65 years in good health and CMV-seropositive.

Here the CDR3 DNA reads TGCAGCGTTCAAACAGGGTATCCTGAAGCTTTCTTT. It yields the protein CSVQTGYPEAFF. The J gene is TRBJ1-1, the V gene TRBV29-1, with D tentatively TRBD1 (6 bases). Germline V gene lookup returns CDR1 SQVTM and CDR2 ANQGSEA. V was cut by 5 bases and J by 6 bases, with 13 bases left in between. The CDR3 spans 12 residues.

This rearrangement joins TRBV30 to TRBJ2-3; D perhaps matches TRBD1 (6 bases). CDR1 is GTSNPN, CDR2 SVGIG, per germline (reference sequence). V was pared by 0 bases and J by 2 bases, with 15 bases between. The CDR3 totals 16 residues. CDR3 sequence: CAWSVQLGHLTDTQYF. CDR3 in DNA: TGTGCCTGGAGTGTACAGTTGGGACACCTCACAGATACGCAGTATTTT.

V is TRBV19 and J is TRBJ1-6; 8 nucleotides match TRBD1. J lost 7 bases, V lost 10 bases, and 12 bases had no gene match. The length of the CDR3 is 15 residues. Germline V gene sequence: CDR1 LNHDA, CDR2 SQIVND (reference sequence). The CDR3 here is CATRDRTGSNSPLHF. The CDR3 DNA follows: TGTGCCACTAGGGACAGGACAGGGAGCAATTCACCCCTCCACTTT.

The chain has TRBV4-2 and TRBJ2-1; D unclear. Trimming took 2 bases from V and 14 from J, leaving 13 bases between them. CDR1 is LGHNA and CDR2 is YNFKEQ in the germline V gene. The CDR3 length is 12 residues. In DNA form, the CDR3 reads TGTGCCAGCAGCCAAAGAGGAATAGAGAAGTTCTTC. Its protein is CASSQRGIEKFF.

J is TRBJ1-3 and V is TRBV5-4; 9 bases map to TRBD1. The CDR3 totals 16 residues. V shed 3 bases and J 2 bases; nucleotides not matched to a gene: 6. Germline V lookup: CDR1 SGHNT, CDR2 YYREEE (reference sequence). The CDR3 protein is CASSWGQGAAGNTIYF. The CDR3 DNA reads as TGTGCCAGCAGCTGGGGACAGGGCGCGGCTGGAAACACCATATATTTT.

The chain couples TRBV4-3 to TRBJ2-5; 8 nucleotides line up with TRBD2. Germline V lookup: CDR1 LGHNA, CDR2 YSLEER. J was trimmed by 2 bases and V by 3 bases; bases with no gene match: 5. This CDR3 is 15 amino acids long. CDR3 DNA sequence: TGCGCCAGCAGCCAGGCTAGCGGGCCACAAGAGACCCAGTACTTC. The encoded protein is CASSQASGPQETQYF.

The chain couples TRBV2 to TRBJ2-7; tentative D call: TRBD1 (6 bases). Trimming removed 5 bases from V and 3 bases from J, with 11 bases in between. CDR1 is SNHLY and CDR2 is FYNNEI in the germline V gene. This CDR3 is built from 13 residues. CDR3 residues: CASSHLDSYEQYV. The DNA for the CDR3 is TGTGCCAGCAGTCACCTGGACAGCTACGAGCAGTACGTC.

This chain uses TRBV7-2 with TRBJ1-2; no firm D call. The CDR3 consists of 12 residues. Trimming pared 2 bases from V and 8 bases from J, leaving 9 bases between. The germline CDR1 and CDR2 sequences are SGHTA and FQGNSA. CDR3 DNA sequence: TGTGCCAGCAGCTTATTTGGAGGCGGCTACACCTTC. It specifies CASSLFGGGYTF.

This rearrangement joins TRBV5-4 to TRBJ2-7, with no clear D. This CDR3 is 14 amino acids long. Germline V gene lookup returns CDR1 SGHNT and CDR2 YYREEE (reference sequence). Trimming shortened V by 4 bases and J by 2 bases, and 13 bases separated the two germline ends. The CDR3 spells CASSPTPVAYEQYF. CDR3 DNA sequence: TGTGCCAGCAGCCCCACTCCCGTCGCCTACGAGCAGTACTTC.

The chain has TRBV18 and TRBJ1-1; D ambiguous. Germline V gene sequence: CDR1 KGHSH, CDR2 LQKENI. Trimming took 3 bases from V and 5 from J, leaving 19 bases between them. The CDR3 is 16 residues long. CDR3 sequence: CASSPWGAPEGTEAFF. DNA for the CDR3: TGTGCCAGCTCACCCTGGGGAGCCCCCGAGGGTACTGAAGCTTTCTTT.

Of note for this clone: Distinct nucleotide sequences in the sample also encode this CDR3. This rearrangement joins TRBV5-5 to TRBJ2-5; a weak D match, TRBD2 (5 bases). This CDR3 has 13 residues. Germline V CDR1 and CDR2: SGHKS, YYEKEE (reference sequence). V was shortened by 2 bases and J by 5 bases, with 10 bases between the two germline ends. The CDR3 nucleotides read TGTGCCAGCAGCTTTGAATGGAGGGAGACCCAGTACTTC. Protein product: CASSFEWRETQYF.

This chain links TRBV29-1 with TRBJ2-1; TRBD2 matches at 9 bases. This CDR3 has 16 residues. Trimming at V came to 5 bases and at J to 4 bases, leaving 12 bases not matched to a gene. The germline V gene encodes CDR1 SQVTM and CDR2 ANQGSEA. The CDR3 DNA sequence: TGCAGCGTTACGCCCAGCCCTAGCGGGGTTTACAATGAGCAGTTCTTC. It translates to CSVTPSPSGVYNEQFF.

The chain uses TRBV11-2 and TRBJ2-3, with D perhaps TRBD2 (6 bases). This CDR3 is 15 amino acids long. Trimming removed 3 bases from V and 0 bases from J, with 10 bases in between. Germline loops: CDR1 SGHAT, CDR2 FQNNGV. The CDR3 DNA follows: TGTGCCAGCAGCTTCTCTGCGGGAAGCACAGATACGCAGTATTTT. Its protein product is CASSFSAGSTDTQYF. Looking up the rest from reference TRBV11-2 and TRBJ2-3 gives the full variable domain: EAGVAQSPRYKIIEKRQSVAFWCNPISGHATLYWYQQILGQGPKLLIQFQNNGVVDDSQLPKDRFSAERLKGVDSTLKIQPAKLEDSAVYLCASSFSAGSTDTQYFGPGTRLTVL.

This chain uses TRBV14 with TRBJ2-2; TRBD2 aligns across 9 bases. Per germline, CDR1 SGHDN and CDR2 FVKESK. J was trimmed by 4 bases and V by 0 bases; bases with no gene match: 3. The CDR3 covers 16 residues. CDR3 in amino acids: CASSQDLAGLTGELFF. In DNA form, the CDR3 reads TGTGCCAGCAGCCAAGATCTAGCGGGGCTCACCGGGGAGCTGTTTTTT.

This chain joins TRBV7-3 and TRBJ2-5; D is perhaps TRBD1 (6 bases). V gave up 5 bases and J gave up 1 base, with 11 bases separating them. Germline CDR1 is SGHTA and CDR2 is FQGTGA. This CDR3 spans 14 amino acids. The CDR3 nucleotides are TGTGCCAGCAGCCCACAGGGTTCCCAAGAGACCCAGTACTTC. Protein product: CASSPQGSQETQYF.

The V call is TRBV19, the J call TRBJ1-5, with 7 bases aligning to TRBD1. This CDR3 contains 12 residues. Germline loops: CDR1 LNHDA, CDR2 SQIVND (reference sequence). J was trimmed by 6 bases and V by 11 bases; bases with no gene match: 7. The CDR3 DNA follows: TGTGCCGCCCAGGGGGGAAGTCAGCCCCAGCATTTT. The encoded protein is CAAQGGSQPQHF. Looking up the rest from reference TRBV19 and TRBJ1-5 gives the full variable domain: DGGITQSPKYLFRKEGQNVTLSCEQNLNHDAMYWYRQDPGQGLRLIYYSQIVNDFQKGDIAEGYSVSREKKESFPLTVTSAQKNPTAFYLCAAQGGSQPQHFGDGTRLSIL.

The chain links TRBV9 to TRBJ1-3, with D tentatively TRBD1 (5 bases). Deletions cut 3 bases from V and 2 bases from J, with 18 bases between. This CDR3 contains 17 residues. Per the germline V gene, CDR1 is SGDLS and CDR2 is YYNGEE. The CDR3 here is CASSAPRVPRTGNTIYF. The CDR3 region has the DNA TGTGCCAGCAGCGCCCCCAGGGTCCCCCGGACTGGAAACACCATATATTTT.

The genes are TRBV4-1 and TRBJ1-6; tentatively, D is TRBD1 (5 bases). V was pared by 0 bases and J by 4 bases, with 10 bases between. The germline CDR1 and CDR2 sequences are MGHRA and YSYEKL. This CDR3 comprises 16 residues. DNA of the CDR3: TGCGCCAGCAGCCAAGATCGCGACAGATATAATTCACCCCTCCACTTT. Protein: CASSQDRDRYNSPLHF.

The chain is built from TRBV10-3 and TRBJ2-5; 15 bases agree with TRBD2. The germline CDR1 and CDR2 sequences are ENHRY and SYGVKD. The CDR3 is 15 residues long. After removal of 2 bases from V and 5 bases from J, the junction contained 0 bases not matched to a gene. The CDR3 DNA reads TGTGCCATCAGTGAGGGGACTAGCGGGAGGGAGACCCAGTACTTC. Translated: CAISEGTSGRETQYF.